This T cell receptor (beta chain) appears in the sequencing data of a study of cytomegalovirus exposure and HLA in healthy donors. Study-level points and caveats: Owing to their indistinguishability, certain V segments, notably TRBV6-2 and TRBV6-3, were excluded. Later on, a genetic analysis was performed. It linked a missense variant in DCLRE1C with V- and J-gene trimming of TCR beta. Reported findings show TCR beta sequences accurately forecast HLA-A and HLA-B alleles in most subjects. Cytomegalovirus association was assigned to about 180 TCR beta chains.

60 Vbeta and 13 Jbeta primers were used in PCR. The data were produced by immunoSEQ multiplex PCR, yet TCRdb's version contains in-frame clones alone and is incomplete. This table has about 43,000 clones, 51% appearing once. CDR3 length equals 15 residues. The V gene's germline CDR1 is MGHDK and CDR2 SYGVNS. The V gene end was trimmed by 3 bases and the J gene end by 3 bases; junction bases not matched to a gene: 5. Turning to this clone: What it recognizes is unknown.

The clonotype was recovered from a man aged 60 to 75 in good health and CMV-seronegative. Input material: PBMCs. The chain has TRBV25-1 and TRBJ1-2; the match to TRBD1 covers 9 bases. The CDR3 spells CASSDGTGFDYGYTF. In DNA, the CDR3 is TGTGCCAGCAGTGACGGGACAGGGTTTGACTATGGCTACACCTTC.